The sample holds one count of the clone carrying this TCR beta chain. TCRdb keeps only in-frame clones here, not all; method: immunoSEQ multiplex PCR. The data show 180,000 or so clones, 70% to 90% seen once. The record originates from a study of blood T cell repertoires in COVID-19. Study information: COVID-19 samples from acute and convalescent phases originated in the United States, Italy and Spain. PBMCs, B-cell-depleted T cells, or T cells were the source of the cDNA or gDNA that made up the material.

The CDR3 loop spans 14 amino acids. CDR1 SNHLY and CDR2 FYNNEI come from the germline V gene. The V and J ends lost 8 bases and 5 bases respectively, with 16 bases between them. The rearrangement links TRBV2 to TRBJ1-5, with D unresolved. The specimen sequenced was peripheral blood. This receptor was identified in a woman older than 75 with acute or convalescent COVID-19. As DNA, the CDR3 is TGTGCCAGCGGAGATGTGACGAGCGATCAGCCCCAGCATTTT. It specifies CASGDVTSDQPQHF.